A single T cell receptor beta chain is shown here with its context. The target antigen is unknown. Germline V lookup: CDR1 LGHNA, CDR2 YNFKEQ. The length of the CDR3 is 13 residues. Trimming removed 3 bases at V and 3 bases at J, with 9 bases between. This sample was included in a study of beta chain features in type 1 diabetes. Study-level points and caveats: Sequencing from cDNA could over-represent high-TCR-expressing cells. Naive, central memory and Treg TCRB repertoires appeared more alike in patients than in healthy donors. The influence of HLA type on TCRB rearrangement stayed undetermined. Among all four CD4+ subsets, Type 1 diabetes patients had TCRB CDR3s that were moderately but significantly shorter.

Sequenced material consisted of expressed TCRB transcripts (all of the isolated RNA was reverse transcribed). TCRdb's copy holds only in-frame clones and misses some; the assay was immunoSEQ multiplex PCR. The table has hundreds of thousands of clones, 10% to 15% seen once. The receptor comes from a woman younger than 35 with type 1 diabetes. The sequencing sample was made of naive CD4+ T cells from blood. This chain connects TRBV4-2 to TRBJ2-7; tentative D call: TRBD2 (6 bases). The CDR3, as DNA: TGTGCCAGCAGCCAGGGGAGGTACTACGAGCAGTACTTC. This encodes CASSQGRYYEQYF.